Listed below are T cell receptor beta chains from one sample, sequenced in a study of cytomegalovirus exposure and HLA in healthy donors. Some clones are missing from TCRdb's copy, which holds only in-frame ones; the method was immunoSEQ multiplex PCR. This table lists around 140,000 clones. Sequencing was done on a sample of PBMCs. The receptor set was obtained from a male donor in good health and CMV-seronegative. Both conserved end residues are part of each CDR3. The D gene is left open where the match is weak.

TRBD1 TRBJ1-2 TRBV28 CASSSGTVYGYTF TGTGCCAGCAGTTCCGGGACAGTCTATGGCTACACCTTC
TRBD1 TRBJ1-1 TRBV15 CATSRGDRAEAFF TGTGCCACCAGCAGAGGGGACAGGGCTGAAGCTTTCTTT
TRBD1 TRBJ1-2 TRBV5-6 CASSLVGTGPLHYGYTF TGTGCCAGCAGCTTGGTGGGGACAGGGCCATTGCATTACGGCTACACCTTC
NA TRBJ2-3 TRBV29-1 CSASRGSTDTQYF TGCAGCGCTTCCCGCGGCAGCACAGATACGCAGTATTTT
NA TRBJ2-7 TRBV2 CASGRGSYEQYF TGTGCCAGCGGCAGGGGTTCCTACGAGCAGTACTTC
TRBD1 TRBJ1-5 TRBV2 CASSGQGAGKPQHF TGTGCCAGCAGCGGACAGGGGGCTGGGAAGCCCCAGCATTTT
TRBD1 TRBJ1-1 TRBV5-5 CASSLDRGPEAFF TGTGCCAGCAGCTTGGACAGGGGCCCTGAAGCTTTCTTT
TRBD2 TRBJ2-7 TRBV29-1 CSVLSGSDREQYF TGCAGCGTTCTTAGCGGGAGCGATCGCGAGCAGTACTTC
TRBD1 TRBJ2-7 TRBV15 CATSRDKSTGHYEQYF TGTGCCACCAGCAGAGATAAGTCGACAGGGCACTACGAGCAGTACTTC
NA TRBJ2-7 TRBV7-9 CASSSPEGKESSYEQYF TGTGCCAGCAGCTCGCCTGAGGGTAAGGAAAGCTCCTACGAGCAGTACTTC
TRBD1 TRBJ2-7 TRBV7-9 CASSLEGTGTHEQYF TGTGCCAGCAGCTTAGAGGGGACAGGGACCCACGAGCAGTACTTC
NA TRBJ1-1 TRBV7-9 CASSSYTEAFF TGTGCCAGCAGCTCGTACACTGAAGCTTTCTTT
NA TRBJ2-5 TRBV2 CASRDPTGFQETQYF TGTGCCAGCAGGGACCCGACAGGATTTCAAGAGACCCAGTACTTC
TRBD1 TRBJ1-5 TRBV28 CASSFRGLGNQPQHF TGTGCCAGCAGTTTTAGGGGGCTGGGCAATCAGCCCCAGCATTTT
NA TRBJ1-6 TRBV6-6 CANTITGKSPTPLHF TGTGCCAACACAATCACAGGGAAATCTCCAACACCCCTCCACTTT
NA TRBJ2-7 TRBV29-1 CSVGSPLGYEQYF TGCAGCGTGGGCTCCCCCTTGGGCTACGAGCAGTACTTC
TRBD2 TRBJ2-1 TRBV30 CAWSGGTRGREGDEQFF TGTGCCTGGAGTGGAGGGACTCGCGGGAGGGAGGGGGATGAGCAGTTCTTC
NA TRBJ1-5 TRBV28 CASSVRVGNQPQHF TGTGCCAGCAGCGTCAGGGTCGGGAATCAGCCCCAGCATTTT
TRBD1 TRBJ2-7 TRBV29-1 CSVATGSGEQYF TGCAGCGTTGCGACAGGGTCGGGGGAGCAGTACTTC
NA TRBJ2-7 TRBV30 CAWTHPDPQESYEQYF TGTGCCTGGACCCACCCCGACCCCCAGGAATCCTACGAGCAGTACTTC
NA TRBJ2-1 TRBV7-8 CASSFGDSFNEQFF TGTGCCAGCAGCTTCGGGGACTCCTTTAATGAGCAGTTCTTC
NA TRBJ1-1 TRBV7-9 CASSLARGYTEAFF TGTGCCAGCAGCTTAGCGCGGGGGTACACTGAAGCTTTCTTT
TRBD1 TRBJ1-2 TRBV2 CASNRDRVEGYTF TGTGCCAGCAACCGGGACAGGGTGGAAGGCTACACCTTC
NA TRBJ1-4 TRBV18 CASSPRQAGAENEKLFF TGTGCCAGCTCACCAAGACAAGCGGGGGCCGAAAATGAAAAACTGTTTTTT
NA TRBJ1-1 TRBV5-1 CASSLRGLNTEAFF TGCGCCAGCAGCTTGAGGGGATTGAACACTGAAGCTTTCTTT
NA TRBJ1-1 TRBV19 CASSPPAGGAGNTEAFF TGTGCCAGTAGCCCTCCCGCGGGGGGCGCGGGAAACACTGAAGCTTTCTTT
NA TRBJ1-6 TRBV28 CASSSPDSNSPLHF TGTGCCAGCAGCTCTCCGGACAGTAATTCACCCCTCCACTTT
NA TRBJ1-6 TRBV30 CAWSGQDNSPLHF TGTGCCTGGAGTGGACAGGACAATTCACCCCTCCACTTT
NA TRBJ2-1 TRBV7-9 CASSPTNEQFF TGTGCCAGCAGCCCCACTAATGAGCAGTTCTTC
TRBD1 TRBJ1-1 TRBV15 CATTPDRGYTEAFF TGTGCCACAACCCCCGACAGGGGTTACACTGAAGCTTTCTTT
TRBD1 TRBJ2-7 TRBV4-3 CASSHQTGPGEQYF TGCGCCAGCAGCCACCAGACAGGGCCGGGTGAGCAGTACTTC
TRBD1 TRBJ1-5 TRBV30 CAWSVPAGGQPQHF TGTGCCTGGAGTGTACCGGCAGGGGGTCAGCCCCAGCATTTT
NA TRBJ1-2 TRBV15 CATSGDTLANYGYTF TGTGCCACCAGCGGAGACACCTTAGCTAACTATGGCTACACCTTC
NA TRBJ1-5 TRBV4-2 CASRISAGQNQPQHF TGTGCCAGCAGAATTTCGGCAGGGCAAAATCAGCCCCAGCATTTT
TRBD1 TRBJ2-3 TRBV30 CAWTRTGVGDTQYF TGTGCCTGGACCCGGACAGGGGTGGGAGATACGCAGTATTTT
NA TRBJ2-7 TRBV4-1 CASSQDDGLADEQYF TGCGCCAGCAGCCAAGACGATGGGCTTGCAGACGAGCAGTACTTC
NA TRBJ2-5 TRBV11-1 CASSLEQGRSLETQYF TGTGCCAGCAGCTTAGAGCAGGGGAGATCCCTGGAGACCCAGTACTTC
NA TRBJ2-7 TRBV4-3 CASSQEASLVDEQYF TGCGCCAGCAGCCAAGAGGCTAGCCTGGTGGACGAGCAGTACTTC
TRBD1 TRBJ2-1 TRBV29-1 CSVARQGTSYNEQFF TGCAGCGTTGCTCGACAGGGCACCTCCTACAATGAGCAGTTCTTC
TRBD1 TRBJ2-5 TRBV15 CATSQTGGVLETQYF TGTGCCACCAGCCAGACAGGGGGCGTGTTGGAGACCCAGTACTTC
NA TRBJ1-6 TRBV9 CASSVEEDNSPLHF TGTGCCAGCAGCGTAGAAGAGGATAATTCACCCCTCCACTTT
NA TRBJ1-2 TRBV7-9 CASSFTSAGYTF TGTGCCAGCAGCTTCACGAGTGCTGGCTACACCTTC
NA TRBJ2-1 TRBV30 CAWSLGATYNEQFF TGTGCCTGGAGCTTGGGGGCCACTTACAATGAGCAGTTCTTC
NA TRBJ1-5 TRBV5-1 CASSLVAISNSNQPQHF TGCGCCAGCAGCTTGGTTGCGATCTCAAATAGCAATCAGCCCCAGCATTTT
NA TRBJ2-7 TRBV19 CASSIEALSYEQYF TGTGCCAGTAGTATCGAGGCCCTCTCCTACGAGCAGTACTTC
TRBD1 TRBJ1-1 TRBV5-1 CASSLGAGTGIMNTEAFF TGCGCCAGCAGCTTGGGAGCCGGGACAGGGATCATGAACACTGAAGCTTTCTTT
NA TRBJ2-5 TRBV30 CAWSTGETQYF TGTGCCTGGAGTACAGGGGAGACCCAGTACTTC